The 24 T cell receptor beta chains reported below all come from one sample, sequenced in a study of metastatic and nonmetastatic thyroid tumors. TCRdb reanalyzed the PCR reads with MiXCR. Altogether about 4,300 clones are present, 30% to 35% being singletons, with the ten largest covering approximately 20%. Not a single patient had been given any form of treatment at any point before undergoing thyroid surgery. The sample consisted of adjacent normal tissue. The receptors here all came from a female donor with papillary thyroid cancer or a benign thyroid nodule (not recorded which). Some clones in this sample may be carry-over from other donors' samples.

Here the CDR3 DNA reads TGTGCCAGCAGTTACTCGAAGTTCGGGGGACAAGAGACCCAGTACTTC. Residues: CASSYSKFGGQETQYF. The chain carries TRBV6-2 or TRBV6-3 and TRBJ2-5; possible D gene TRBD2, 6 bases. The CDR3 spans 16 residues. Germline V CDR1 and CDR2: MNHEY, SVGEGT. V gave up 0 bases and J gave up 2 bases, with 13 bases separating them.

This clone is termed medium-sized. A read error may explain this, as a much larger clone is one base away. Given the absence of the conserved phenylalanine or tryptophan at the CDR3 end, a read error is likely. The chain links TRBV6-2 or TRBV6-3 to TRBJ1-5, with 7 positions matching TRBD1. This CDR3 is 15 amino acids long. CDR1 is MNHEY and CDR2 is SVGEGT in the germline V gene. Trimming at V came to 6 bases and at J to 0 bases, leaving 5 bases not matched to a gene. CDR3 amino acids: CASRGQSYSNQPQHS. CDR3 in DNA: TGTGCCAGCAGGGGACAGTCGTATAGCAATCAGCCCCAGCATTCT.

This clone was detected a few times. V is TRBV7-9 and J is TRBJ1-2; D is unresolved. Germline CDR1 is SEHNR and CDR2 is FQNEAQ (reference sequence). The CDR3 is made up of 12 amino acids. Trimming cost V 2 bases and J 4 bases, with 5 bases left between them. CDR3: CASSLHIYGYTF. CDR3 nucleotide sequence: TGTGCCAGCAGCTTACATATCTATGGCTACACCTTC.

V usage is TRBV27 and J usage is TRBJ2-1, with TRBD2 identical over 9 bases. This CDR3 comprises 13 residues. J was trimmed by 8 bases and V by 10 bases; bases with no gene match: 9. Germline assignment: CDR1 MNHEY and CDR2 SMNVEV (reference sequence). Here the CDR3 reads CATGQAGGDEQFF. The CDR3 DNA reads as TGTGCCACCGGACAAGCGGGAGGCGATGAGCAGTTCTTC.

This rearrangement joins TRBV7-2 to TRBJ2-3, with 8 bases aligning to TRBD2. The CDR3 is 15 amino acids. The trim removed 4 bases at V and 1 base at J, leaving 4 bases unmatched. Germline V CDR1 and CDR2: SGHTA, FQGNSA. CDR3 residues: CASSWSGRGTDTQYF. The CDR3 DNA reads TGTGCCAGCAGCTGGAGCGGGAGAGGCACAGATACGCAGTATTTT.

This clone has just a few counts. The CDR3 DNA reads as TGTGCCAGCAGTTTTTCAGGGACAGGGCAAAATTCCTACGAGCAGTACTTC. This encodes CASSFSGTGQNSYEQYF. The chain couples TRBV27 to TRBJ2-7; 9 nucleotides agree with TRBD1. The CDR3 is 17 amino acids. The V and J ends lost 3 bases and 1 base, in that order; junction bases with no gene match: 10. CDR1 and CDR2 (germline): MNHEY, SMNVEV (reference sequence).

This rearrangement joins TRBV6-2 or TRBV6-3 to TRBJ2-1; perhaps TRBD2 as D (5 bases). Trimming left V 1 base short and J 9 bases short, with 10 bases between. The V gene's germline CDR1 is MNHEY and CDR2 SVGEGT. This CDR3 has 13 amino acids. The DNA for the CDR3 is TGTGCCAGCAGTTACTTGGAAGGACTTGAGCAGTTCTTC. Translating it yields CASSYLEGLEQFF.

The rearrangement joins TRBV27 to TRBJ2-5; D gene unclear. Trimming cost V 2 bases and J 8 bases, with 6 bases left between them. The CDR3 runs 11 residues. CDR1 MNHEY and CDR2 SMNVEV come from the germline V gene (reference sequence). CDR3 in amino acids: CASSLRPTQYF. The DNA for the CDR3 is TGTGCCAGCAGTTTAAGACCTACCCAGTACTTC.

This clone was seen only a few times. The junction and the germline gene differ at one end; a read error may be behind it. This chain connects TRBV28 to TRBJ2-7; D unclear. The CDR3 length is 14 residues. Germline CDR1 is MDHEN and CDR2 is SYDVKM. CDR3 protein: CTSSHLLGIYEQYF. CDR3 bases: TGTACCAGCAGTCACCTTTTGGGGATCTACGAGCAGTACTTC.

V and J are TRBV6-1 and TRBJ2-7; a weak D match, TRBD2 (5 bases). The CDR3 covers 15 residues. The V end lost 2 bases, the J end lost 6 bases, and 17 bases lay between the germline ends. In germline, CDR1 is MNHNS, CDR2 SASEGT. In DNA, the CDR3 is TGTGCCAGCAGTGAACGGGATTCTAGATTCCCCGAGCAGTACTTC. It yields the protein CASSERDSRFPEQYF.

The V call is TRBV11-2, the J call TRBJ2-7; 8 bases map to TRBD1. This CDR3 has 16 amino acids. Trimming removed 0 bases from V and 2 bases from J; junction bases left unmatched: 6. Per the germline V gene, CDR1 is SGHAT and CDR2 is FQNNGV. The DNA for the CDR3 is TGTGCCAGCAGCTTAGACTCCGGACAGGGCACCTACGAGCAGTACTTC. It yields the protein CASSLDSGQGTYEQYF.

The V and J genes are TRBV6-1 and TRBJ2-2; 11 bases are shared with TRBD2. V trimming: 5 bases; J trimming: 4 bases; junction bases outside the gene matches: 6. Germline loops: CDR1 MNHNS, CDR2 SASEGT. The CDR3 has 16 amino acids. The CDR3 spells CASSHKGLAGTGELFF. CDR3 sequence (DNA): TGTGCCAGCAGTCACAAAGGACTAGCGGGCACCGGGGAGCTGTTTTTT.

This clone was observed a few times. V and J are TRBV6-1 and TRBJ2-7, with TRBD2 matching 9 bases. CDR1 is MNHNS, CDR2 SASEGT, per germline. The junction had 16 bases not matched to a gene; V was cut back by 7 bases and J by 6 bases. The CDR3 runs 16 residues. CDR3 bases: TGTGCCAGCATCCATTACACGGCGGGAGGGCAACGCGAGCAGTACTTC. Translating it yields CASIHYTAGGQREQYF.

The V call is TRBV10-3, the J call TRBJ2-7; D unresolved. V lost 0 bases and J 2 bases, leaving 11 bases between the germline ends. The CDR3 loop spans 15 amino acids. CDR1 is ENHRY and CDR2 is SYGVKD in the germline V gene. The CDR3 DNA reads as TGTGCCATCAGTGAGTCCGAGATCATAACCTACGAGCAGTACTTC. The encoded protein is CAISESEIITYEQYF.

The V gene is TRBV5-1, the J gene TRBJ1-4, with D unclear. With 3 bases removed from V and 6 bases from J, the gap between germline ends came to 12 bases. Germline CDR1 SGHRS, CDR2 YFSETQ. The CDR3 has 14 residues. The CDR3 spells CASSSGLEDEKLFF. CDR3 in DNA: TGCGCCAGCAGCTCGGGCTTGGAAGATGAAAAACTGTTTTTT.

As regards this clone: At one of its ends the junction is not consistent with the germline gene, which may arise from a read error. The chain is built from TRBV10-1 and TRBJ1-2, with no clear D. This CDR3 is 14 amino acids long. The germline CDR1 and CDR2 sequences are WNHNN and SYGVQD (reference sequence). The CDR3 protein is CARIESAANYGSTF. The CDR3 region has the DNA TGCGCCAGGATTGAGTCGGCAGCTAACTATGGCTCCACCTTC.

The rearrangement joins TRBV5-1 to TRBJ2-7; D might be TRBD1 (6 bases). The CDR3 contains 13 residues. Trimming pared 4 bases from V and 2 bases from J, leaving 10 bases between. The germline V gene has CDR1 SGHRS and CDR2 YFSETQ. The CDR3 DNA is TGCGCCAGCAGCCCGGACAGCCCCTACGAGCAGTACTTC. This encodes CASSPDSPYEQYF. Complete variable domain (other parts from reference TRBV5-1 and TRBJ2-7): KAGVTQTPRYLIKTRGQQVTLSCSPISGHRSVSWYQQTPGQGLQFLFEYFSETQRNKGNFPGRFSGRQFSNSRSEMNVSTLELGDSALYLCASSPDSPYEQYFGPGTRLTVT.

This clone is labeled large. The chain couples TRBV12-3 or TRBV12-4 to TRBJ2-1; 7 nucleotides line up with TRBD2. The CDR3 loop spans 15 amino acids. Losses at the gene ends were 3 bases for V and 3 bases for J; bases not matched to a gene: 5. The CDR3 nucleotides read TGTGCCAGCAGTTTTGGAGGGAGGGACTACAATGAGCAGTTCTTC. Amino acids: CASSFGGRDYNEQFF.

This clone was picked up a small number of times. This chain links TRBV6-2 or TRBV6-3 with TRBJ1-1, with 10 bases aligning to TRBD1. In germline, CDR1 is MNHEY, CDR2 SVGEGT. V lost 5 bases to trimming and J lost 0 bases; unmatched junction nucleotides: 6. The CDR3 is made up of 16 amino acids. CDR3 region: CASSRGQGIVNTEAFF. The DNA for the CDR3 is TGTGCCAGCAGTAGGGGACAGGGGATTGTGAACACTGAAGCTTTCTTT.

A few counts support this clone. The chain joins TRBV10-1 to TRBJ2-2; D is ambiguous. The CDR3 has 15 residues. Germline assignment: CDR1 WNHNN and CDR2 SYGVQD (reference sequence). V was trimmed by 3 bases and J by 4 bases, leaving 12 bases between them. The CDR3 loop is CASSDARIPTGELFF. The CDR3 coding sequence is TGCGCCAGCAGTGATGCCAGGATCCCCACCGGGGAGCTGTTTTTT.

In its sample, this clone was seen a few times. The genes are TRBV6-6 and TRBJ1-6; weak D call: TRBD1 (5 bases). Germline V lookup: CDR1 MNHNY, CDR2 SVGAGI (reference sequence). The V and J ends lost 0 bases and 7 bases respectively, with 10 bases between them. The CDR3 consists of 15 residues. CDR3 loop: CASSYSLQGNSPLHF. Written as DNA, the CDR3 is TGTGCCAGCAGTTACTCGCTTCAGGGAAATTCACCCCTCCACTTT.

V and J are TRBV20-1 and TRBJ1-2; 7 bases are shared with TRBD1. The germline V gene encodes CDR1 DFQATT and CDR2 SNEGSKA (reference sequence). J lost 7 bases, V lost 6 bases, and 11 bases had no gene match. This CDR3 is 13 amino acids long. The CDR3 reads CSASGGGAGGYTF. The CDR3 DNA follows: TGCAGTGCCTCGGGAGGGGGCGCGGGTGGCTACACCTTC.

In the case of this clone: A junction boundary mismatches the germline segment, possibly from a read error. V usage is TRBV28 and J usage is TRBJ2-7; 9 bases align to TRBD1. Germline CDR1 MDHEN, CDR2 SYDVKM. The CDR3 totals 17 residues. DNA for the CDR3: TGTGCCAGCAGTTTAAGGGACAGGGTTAGTGGGTCCTACGGGCAGTACTTC. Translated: CASSLRDRVSGSYGQYF.

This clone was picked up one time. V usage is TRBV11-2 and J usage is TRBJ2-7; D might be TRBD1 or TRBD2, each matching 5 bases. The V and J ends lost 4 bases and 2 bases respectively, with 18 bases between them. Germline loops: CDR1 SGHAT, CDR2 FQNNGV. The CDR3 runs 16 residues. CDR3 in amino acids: CASSWGIYGDAYEQYF. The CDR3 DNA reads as TGTGCCAGCAGCTGGGGGATCTACGGGGATGCCTACGAGCAGTACTTC.